This T cell receptor (beta chain) was recovered during a study of cytomegalovirus exposure and HLA in healthy donors. PCR primers comprised 60 Vbeta and 13 Jbeta primers. Original handling: An analysis performed later counted about 80 million unique TCR beta chains (approximately 10 million of them shared). TCRdb's table, derived via immunoSEQ multiplex PCR, lists solely in-frame clones and lacks some. V, J and clone size are those of that table, while D and trimming were read from the DNA. The sample data list 25,000 to 40,000 clones. At collection, donors were nominally healthy, but unrecorded immune exposures were probable. With respect to this clone: What it recognizes is unknown.

Germline CDR1 and CDR2: SNHLY and FYNNEI. V lost 9 bases and J 0 bases, leaving 11 bases between the germline ends. The CDR3 loop spans 13 amino acids. General study results and limits: The study flagged around 150 TCR beta chains as cytomegalovirus-associated. Links to common viral pathogens appeared, in a later analysis, for several of the most significant clusters.

Sequencing used PBMCs. The chain uses TRBV2 and TRBJ1-1; a weak D match, TRBD1 (6 bases). The sequence was collected from a man aged 40-55 years in good health and CMV-seronegative. This chain's CDR3 is CASRQEMNTEAFF. The CDR3 bases are TGTGCCAGTAGACAGGAAATGAACACTGAAGCTTTCTTT.